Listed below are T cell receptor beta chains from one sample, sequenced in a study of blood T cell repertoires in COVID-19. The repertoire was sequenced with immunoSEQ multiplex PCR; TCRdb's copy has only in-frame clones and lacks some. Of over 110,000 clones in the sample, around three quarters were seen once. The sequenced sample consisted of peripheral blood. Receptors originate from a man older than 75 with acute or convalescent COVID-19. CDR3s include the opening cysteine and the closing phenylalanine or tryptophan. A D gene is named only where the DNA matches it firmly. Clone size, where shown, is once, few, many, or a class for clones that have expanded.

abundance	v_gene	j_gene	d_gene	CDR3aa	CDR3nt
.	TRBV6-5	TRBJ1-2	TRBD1	CASRGTGNYGYTF	TGTGCCAGCAGGGGGACAGGGAACTATGGCTACACCTTC
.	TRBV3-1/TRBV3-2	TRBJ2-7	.	CASSQGRGPSYEQYF	TGTGCCAGCAGCCAAGGGAGGGGTCCCTCCTACGAGCAGTACTTC
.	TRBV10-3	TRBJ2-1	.	CAISESRGGSYNEQFF	TGTGCCATCAGTGAGTCGAGAGGGGGCTCCTACAATGAGCAGTTCTTC
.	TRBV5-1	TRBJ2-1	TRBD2	CASSLAASGGAYNEQFF	TGCGCCAGCAGCTTGGCAGCTAGCGGGGGGGCCTACAATGAGCAGTTCTTC
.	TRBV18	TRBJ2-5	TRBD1	CASFRGQKETQYF	TGTGCCAGCTTCAGGGGACAGAAAGAGACCCAGTACTTC
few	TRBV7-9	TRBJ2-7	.	CASTLGDYEQYF	TGTGCCAGCACTCTAGGAGATTACGAGCAGTACTTC
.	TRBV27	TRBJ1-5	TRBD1	CASSGGQGINQPQHF	TGTGCCAGCAGTGGAGGACAGGGGATTAATCAGCCCCAGCATTTT
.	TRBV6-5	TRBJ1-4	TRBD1	CASRPRTGREKLFF	TGTGCCAGCAGGCCCCGGACAGGGCGTGAAAAACTGTTTTTT
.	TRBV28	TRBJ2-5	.	CASSLGGMGETQYF	TGTGCCAGCAGTTTAGGGGGGATGGGTGAGACCCAGTACTTC
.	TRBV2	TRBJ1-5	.	CASTAESNQPQHF	TGTGCCAGCACGGCGGAGAGCAATCAGCCCCAGCATTTT
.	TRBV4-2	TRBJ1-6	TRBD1	CASSQDRTGINSPLHF	TGTGCCAGCAGCCAAGATAGGACAGGGATAAATTCACCCCTCCACTTT
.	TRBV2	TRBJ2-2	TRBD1	CASSGGRGTGELFF	TGTGCCAGCAGTGGCGGCAGGGGGACCGGGGAGCTGTTTTTT
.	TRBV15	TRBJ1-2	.	CATSRDPQGSGYTF	TGTGCCACCAGCAGAGATCCACAGGGTAGTGGCTACACCTTC
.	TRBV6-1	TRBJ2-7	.	CASKLARSYEQYF	TGTGCCAGCAAGCTAGCGAGGTCCTACGAGCAGTACTTC
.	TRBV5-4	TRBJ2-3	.	CASSSPGRTDTQYF	TGTGCCAGCAGCTCCCCGGGTAGGACAGATACGCAGTATTTT
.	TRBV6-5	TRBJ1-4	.	CASGAPGKVFF	TGTGCCAGCGGCGCCCCGGGAAAGGTGTTTTTT
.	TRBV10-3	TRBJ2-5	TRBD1	CAISLQGNQETQYF	TGTGCCATCAGCCTACAGGGGAACCAAGAGACCCAGTACTTC
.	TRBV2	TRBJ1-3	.	CASREDSDSGNTIYF	TGTGCCAGCAGGGAGGACTCAGACTCTGGAAACACCATATATTTT
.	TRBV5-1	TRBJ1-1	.	CASSEDTEAFF	TGCGCCAGCAGCGAGGACACTGAAGCTTTCTTT
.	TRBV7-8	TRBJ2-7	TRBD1	CASSYYLGTAYEQYF	TGTGCCAGCAGTTATTACCTGGGGACAGCCTACGAGCAGTACTTC
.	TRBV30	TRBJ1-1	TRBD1	CAWSPTGAAFF	TGTGCCTGGAGCCCGACAGGGGCAGCTTTCTTT
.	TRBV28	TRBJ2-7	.	CASSTPTEQYF	TGTGCCAGCAGTACGCCTACGGAGCAGTACTTC
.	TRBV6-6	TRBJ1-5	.	CASSRGQEDGNQPQHF	TGTGCCAGCAGTAGAGGACAAGAGGATGGCAATCAGCCCCAGCATTTT
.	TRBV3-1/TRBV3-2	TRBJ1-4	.	CASTDSNEKLFF	TGTGCCAGCACAGACAGTAATGAAAAACTGTTTTTT
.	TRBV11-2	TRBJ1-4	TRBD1	CASSLGDRGNEKLFF	TGTGCCAGCAGCTTAGGGGACAGGGGGAATGAAAAACTGTTTTTT
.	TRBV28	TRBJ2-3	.	CASSLTPGGTDTQYF	TGTGCCAGCAGTTTAACTCCCGGGGGCACAGATACGCAGTATTTT